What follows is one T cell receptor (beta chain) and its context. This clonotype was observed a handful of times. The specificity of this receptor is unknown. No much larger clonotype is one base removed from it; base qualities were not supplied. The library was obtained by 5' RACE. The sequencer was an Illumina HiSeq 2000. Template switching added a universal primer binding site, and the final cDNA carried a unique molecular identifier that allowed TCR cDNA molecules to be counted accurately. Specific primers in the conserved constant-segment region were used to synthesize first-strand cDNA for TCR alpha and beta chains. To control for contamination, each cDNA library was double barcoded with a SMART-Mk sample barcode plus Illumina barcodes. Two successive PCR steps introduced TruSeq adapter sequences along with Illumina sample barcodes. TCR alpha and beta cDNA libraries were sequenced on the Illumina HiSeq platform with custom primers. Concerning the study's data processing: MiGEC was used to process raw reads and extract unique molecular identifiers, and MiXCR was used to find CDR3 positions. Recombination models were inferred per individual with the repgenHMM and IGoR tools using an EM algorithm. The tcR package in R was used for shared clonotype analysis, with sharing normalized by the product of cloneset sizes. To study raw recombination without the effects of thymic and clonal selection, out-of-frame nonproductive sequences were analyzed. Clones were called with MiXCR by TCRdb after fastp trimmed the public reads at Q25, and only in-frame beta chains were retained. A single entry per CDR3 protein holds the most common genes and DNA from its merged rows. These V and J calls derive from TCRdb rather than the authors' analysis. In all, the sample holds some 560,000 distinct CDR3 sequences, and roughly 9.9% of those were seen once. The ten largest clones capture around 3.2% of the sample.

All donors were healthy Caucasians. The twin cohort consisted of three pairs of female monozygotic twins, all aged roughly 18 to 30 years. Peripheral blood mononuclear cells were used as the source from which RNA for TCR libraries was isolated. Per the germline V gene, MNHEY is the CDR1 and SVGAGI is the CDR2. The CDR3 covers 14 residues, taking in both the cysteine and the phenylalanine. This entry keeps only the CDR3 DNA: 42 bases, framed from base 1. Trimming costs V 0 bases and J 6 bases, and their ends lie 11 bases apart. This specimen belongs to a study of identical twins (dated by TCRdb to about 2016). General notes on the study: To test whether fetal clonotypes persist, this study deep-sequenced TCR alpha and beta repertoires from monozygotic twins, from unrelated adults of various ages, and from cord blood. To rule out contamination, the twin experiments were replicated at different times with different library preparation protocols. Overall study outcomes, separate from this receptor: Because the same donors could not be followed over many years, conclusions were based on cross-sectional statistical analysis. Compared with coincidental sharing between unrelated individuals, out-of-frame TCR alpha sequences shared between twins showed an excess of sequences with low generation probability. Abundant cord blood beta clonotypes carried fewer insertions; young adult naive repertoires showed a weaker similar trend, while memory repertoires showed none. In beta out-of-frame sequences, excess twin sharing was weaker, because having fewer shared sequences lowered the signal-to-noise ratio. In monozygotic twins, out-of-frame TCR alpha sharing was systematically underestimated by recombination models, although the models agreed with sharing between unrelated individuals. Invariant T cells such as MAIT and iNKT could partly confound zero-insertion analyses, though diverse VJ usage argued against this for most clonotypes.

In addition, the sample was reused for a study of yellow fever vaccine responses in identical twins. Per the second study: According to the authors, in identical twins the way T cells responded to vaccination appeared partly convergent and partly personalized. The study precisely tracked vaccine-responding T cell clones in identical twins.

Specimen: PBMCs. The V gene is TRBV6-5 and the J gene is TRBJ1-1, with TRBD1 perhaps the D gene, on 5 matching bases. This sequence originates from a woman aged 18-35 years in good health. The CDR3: CASSYSTREAEAFF. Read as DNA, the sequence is TGTGCCAGCAGTTACTCGACCAGGGAGGCTGAAGCTTTCTTT.